Detailed here is one T cell receptor beta chain. The repertoire was sequenced with immunoSEQ multiplex PCR; TCRdb's copy has only in-frame clones and lacks some. This sample has about 110,000 clones; about 90% occur once, and the top ten carry roughly 5.2%. This entry comes from a study of T cell responses to AZD1222 COVID-19 vaccine. The germline gives CDR1 MDHEN, CDR2 SYDVKM. The CDR3 sequence is 14 residues long. V shed 8 bases and J shed 2 bases, with 15 bases lying between them. The sequencing here drew on peripheral blood, taken on day 0 of AZD1222 vaccination. The chain links TRBV28 to TRBJ2-5, with D possibly being TRBD1 (6 bases). The sequence was collected from an adult in good health. DNA for the CDR3: TGTGCCAGCCGATCCCGGGACACACAAGAGACCCAGTACTTC. It translates to CASRSRDTQETQYF. The full variable domain, with the rest looked up from reference TRBV28 and TRBJ2-5, is DVKVTQSSRYLVKRTGEKVFLECVQDMDHENMFWYRQDPGLGLRLIYFSYDVKMKEKGDIPEGYSVSREKKERFSLILESASTNQTSMYLCASRSRDTQETQYFGPGTRLLVL.